The entry below describes one T cell receptor (beta chain). This entry is derived from a study of blood T cell repertoires in COVID-19. Overall study: Whether acute or convalescent, the COVID-19 samples came from the United States, Italy and Spain. T cells, B-cell-depleted T cells, or PBMCs supplied cDNA or gDNA.

The germline V gene encodes CDR1 MDHEN and CDR2 SYDVKM. The CDR3 covers 15 residues. V lost 5 bases and J 5 bases, leaving 18 bases between the germline ends. In the authors' workflow: Reference gene primers were amplified, and this amplification served to estimate nucleated cell counts. Here immunoSEQ multiplex PCR was the method, and the copy in TCRdb shows in-frame clones only, minus some. For V, J and clone size, that table is used; D and trimming come from the DNA. The sample has approximately 360,000 clones; 90% are singletons. Input material: peripheral blood. V and J are TRBV28 and TRBJ1-1; D is ambiguous. The receptor was derived from a young man with active or convalescent COVID-19. CDR3 residues: CASSPRLGVGTEAFF. As DNA, the CDR3 is TGTGCCAGCAGTCCCCGACTGGGAGTCGGGACTGAAGCTTTCTTT.